Described below is a single T cell receptor (beta chain) sequence and its context. The CDR3 runs to 15 residues. Trimming took 4 bases from V and 6 from J; bases not matched to a gene: 11. CDR1 MGHRA and CDR2 YSYEKL come from the germline V gene. Seattle participants joined during active infection and were tracked over time. This sample stems from a study of blood T cell repertoires in COVID-19. In the study overall: T cells, B-cell-depleted T cells, or PBMCs supplied cDNA or gDNA.

Repertoires were generated with immunoSEQ multiplex PCR, while TCRdb's copy carries only in-frame clones and drops some. The data show under 200,000 clones, around 84% seen once. The clonotype originates from an older woman with COVID-19, enrolled during active disease. V is TRBV4-1 and J is TRBJ1-1, with TRBD1 matching 7 bases. The sequenced sample consisted of peripheral blood. The CDR3 sequence: CASSPPLTGAAEAFF. The CDR3 nucleotides read TGCGCCAGCAGCCCACCTCTTACAGGGGCGGCTGAAGCTTTCTTT.